This T cell receptor (beta chain) was identified in a study of T-cell memory formation after mild COVID-19. Turning to the study itself: TCR clusters were largely donor specific. Study-wide findings and caveats: In pre-infection memory, a portion of responding clones appeared, which suggested that cross-reactive memory joined. Clones contracting day 15 to 85 were balanced CD4/CD8; later expanders leaned CD4+.

TCRdb fed the 5' RACE reads into MiXCR, producing one record per CDR3 protein. The sample comprises 150,000 to 200,000 distinct CDR3 sequences, around 30% of which are singletons, and approximately 12% rests with the top ten. CDR1 SGHKS and CDR2 YYEKEE come from the germline V gene (reference sequence). This CDR3 region has 14 residues. V was cut by 6 bases and J by 4 bases, with 14 bases left in between. Notes on this clonotype: What it recognizes is unknown.

Sequencing input: PBMCs or a T cell subset sorted from them (not recorded which). The rearrangement joins TRBV5-5 to TRBJ1-3; TRBD1 might be the D (6 bases). The origin of this receptor is an adult woman who had mild COVID-19 (a few samples of this study predate the infection). Cell type and time point are not known. The CDR3 reads CASTRGGAGNTIYF. The CDR3 nucleotides are TGTGCCAGCACCCGGGGGGGGGCAGGAAACACCATATATTTT.